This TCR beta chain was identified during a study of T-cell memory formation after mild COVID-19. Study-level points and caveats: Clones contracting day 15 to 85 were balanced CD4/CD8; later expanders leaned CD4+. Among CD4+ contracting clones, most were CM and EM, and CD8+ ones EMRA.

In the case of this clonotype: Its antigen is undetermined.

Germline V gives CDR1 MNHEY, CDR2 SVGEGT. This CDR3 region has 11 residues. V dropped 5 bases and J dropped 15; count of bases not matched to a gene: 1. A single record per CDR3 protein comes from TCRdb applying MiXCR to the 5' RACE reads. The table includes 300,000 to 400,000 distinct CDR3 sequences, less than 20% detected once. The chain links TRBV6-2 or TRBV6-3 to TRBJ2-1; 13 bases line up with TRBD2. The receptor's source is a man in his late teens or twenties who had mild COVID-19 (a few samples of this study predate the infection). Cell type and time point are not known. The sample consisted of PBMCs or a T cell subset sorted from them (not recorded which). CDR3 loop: CASSRTSGRFF. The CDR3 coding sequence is TGTGCCAGCAGTCGGACTAGCGGGAGGTTCTTC.